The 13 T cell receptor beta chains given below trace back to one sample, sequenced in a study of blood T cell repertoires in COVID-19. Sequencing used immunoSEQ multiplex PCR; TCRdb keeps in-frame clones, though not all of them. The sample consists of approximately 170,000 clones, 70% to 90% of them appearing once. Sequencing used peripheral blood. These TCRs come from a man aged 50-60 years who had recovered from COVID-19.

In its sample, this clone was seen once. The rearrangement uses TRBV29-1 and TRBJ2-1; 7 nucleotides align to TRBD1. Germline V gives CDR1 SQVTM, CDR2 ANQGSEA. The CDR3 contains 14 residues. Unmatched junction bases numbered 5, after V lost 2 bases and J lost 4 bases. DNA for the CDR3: TGCAGCGTTGAACGACAGGGAGAGTACAATGAGCAGTTCTTC. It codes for CSVERQGEYNEQFF.

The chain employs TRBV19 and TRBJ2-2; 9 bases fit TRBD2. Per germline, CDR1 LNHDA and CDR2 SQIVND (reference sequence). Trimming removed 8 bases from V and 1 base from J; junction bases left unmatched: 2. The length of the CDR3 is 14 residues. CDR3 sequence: CASSTSGNTGELFF. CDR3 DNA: TGTGCCAGTTCGACTAGCGGGAACACCGGGGAGCTGTTTTTT.

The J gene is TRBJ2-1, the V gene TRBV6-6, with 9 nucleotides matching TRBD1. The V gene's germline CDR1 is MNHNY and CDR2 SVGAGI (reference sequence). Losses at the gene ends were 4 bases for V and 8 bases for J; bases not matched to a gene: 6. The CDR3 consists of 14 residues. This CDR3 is CASSSADRGDEQFF. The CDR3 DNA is TGTGCCAGCAGTTCCGCGGACAGGGGCGATGAGCAGTTCTTC.

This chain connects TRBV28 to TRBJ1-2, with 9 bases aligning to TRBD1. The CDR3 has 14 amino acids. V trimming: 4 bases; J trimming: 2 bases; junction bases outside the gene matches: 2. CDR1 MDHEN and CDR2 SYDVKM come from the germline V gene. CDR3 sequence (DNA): TGTGCCAGCAGTTCCGGGACAGGGAACTATGGCTACACCTTC. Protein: CASSSGTGNYGYTF.

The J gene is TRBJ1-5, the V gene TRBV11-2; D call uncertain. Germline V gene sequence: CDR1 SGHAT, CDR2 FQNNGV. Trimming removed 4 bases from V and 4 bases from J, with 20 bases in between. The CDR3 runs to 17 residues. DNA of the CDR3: TGTGCCAGCAGCTCCCTCCTGGCCCAGGCCCAAAATCAGCCCCAGCATTTT. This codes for CASSSLLAQAQNQPQHF.

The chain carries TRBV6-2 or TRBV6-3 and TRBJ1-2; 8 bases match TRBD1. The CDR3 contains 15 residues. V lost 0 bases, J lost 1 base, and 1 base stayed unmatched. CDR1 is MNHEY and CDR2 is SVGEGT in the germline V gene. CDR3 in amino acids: CASSYSGQVNYGYTF. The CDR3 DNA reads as TGTGCCAGCAGTTACTCGGGACAGGTTAACTATGGCTACACCTTC.

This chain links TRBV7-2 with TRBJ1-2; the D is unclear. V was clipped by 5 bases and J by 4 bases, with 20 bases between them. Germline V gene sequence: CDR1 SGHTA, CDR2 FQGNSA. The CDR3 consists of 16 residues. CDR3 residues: CASSVGARQGGYGYTF. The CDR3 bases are TGTGCCAGCAGCGTAGGAGCCCGACAAGGTGGCTATGGCTACACCTTC. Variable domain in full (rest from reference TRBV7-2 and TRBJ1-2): GAGVSQSPSNKVTEKGKDVELRCDPISGHTALYWYRQSLGQGLEFLIYFQGNSAPDKSGLPSDRFSAERTGGSVSTLTIQRTQQEDSAVYLCASSVGARQGGYGYTFGSGTRLTVV.

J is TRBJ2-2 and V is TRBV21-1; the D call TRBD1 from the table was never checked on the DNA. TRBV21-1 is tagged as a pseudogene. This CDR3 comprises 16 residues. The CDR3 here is CASRRTDRANTGELFF. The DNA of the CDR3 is TGTGCCAGCAGACGCACGGACAGGGCGAACACCGGGGAGCTGTTTTTT.

CDR3 sequence: CASSSGTSGRALFWPGELFF. DNA of the CDR3: TGTGCCAGCAGTTCCGGGACTAGCGGGAGGGCCTTGTTCTGGCCCGGGGAGCTGTTTTTT. The chain employs TRBV6-2 or TRBV6-3 and TRBJ2-2; 16 bases line up with TRBD2. The CDR3 has 20 residues. Germline V gene lookup returns CDR1 MNHEY and CDR2 SVGEGT. Germline trimming cut 4 bases from V and 6 bases from J; bases unmatched to any gene: 14.

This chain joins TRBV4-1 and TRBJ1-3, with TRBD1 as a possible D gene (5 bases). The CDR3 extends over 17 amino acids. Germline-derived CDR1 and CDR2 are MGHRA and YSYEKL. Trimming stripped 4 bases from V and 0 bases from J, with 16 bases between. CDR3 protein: CASSPTWDLNSGNTIYF. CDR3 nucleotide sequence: TGCGCCAGCAGCCCAACATGGGACTTAAACTCTGGAAACACCATATATTTT.

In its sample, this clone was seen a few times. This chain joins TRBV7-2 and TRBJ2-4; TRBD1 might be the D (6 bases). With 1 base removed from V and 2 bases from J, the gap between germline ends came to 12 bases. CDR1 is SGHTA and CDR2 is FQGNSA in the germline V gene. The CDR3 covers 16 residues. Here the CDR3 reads CASSLDRAGTKNIQYF. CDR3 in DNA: TGTGCCAGCAGCTTAGACAGGGCCGGGACCAAAAACATTCAGTACTTC.

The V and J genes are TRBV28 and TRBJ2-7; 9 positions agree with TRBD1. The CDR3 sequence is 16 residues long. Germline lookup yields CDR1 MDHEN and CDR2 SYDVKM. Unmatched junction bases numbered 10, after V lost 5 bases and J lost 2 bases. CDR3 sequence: CASSNDGQGTPYEQYF. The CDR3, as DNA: TGTGCCAGCAGTAATGATGGACAGGGGACCCCCTACGAGCAGTACTTC.

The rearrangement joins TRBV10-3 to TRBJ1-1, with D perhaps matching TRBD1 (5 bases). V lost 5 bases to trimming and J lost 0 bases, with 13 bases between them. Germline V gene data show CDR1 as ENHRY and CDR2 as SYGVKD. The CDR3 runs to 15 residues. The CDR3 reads CAISTGTNMNTEAFF. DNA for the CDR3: TGTGCCATCAGTACCGGGACTAACATGAACACTGAAGCTTTCTTT.